This entry features one TCR beta chain sequence. This sample stems from a study of blood T cell repertoires in COVID-19. Study at large: The United States, Italy and Spain supplied acute and convalescent COVID-19 samples. T cells, B-cell-depleted T cells, or PBMCs supplied cDNA or gDNA.

Authors' methods: From reference gene primer amplification, estimates of nucleated cell counts were derived. Using immunoSEQ multiplex PCR, the repertoire was profiled, and TCRdb retains in-frame clones only, with some absent. From that table come the V and J calls and clone size; the DNA was used to work out D and trimming. The sample includes fewer than 250,000 clones, approximately 80% seen only once; the top ten take around 20%. Per the germline V gene, CDR1 is LNHDA and CDR2 is SQIVND (reference sequence). The CDR3 has 17 amino acids. V lost 3 bases, J lost 2 bases, and 14 bases lay in between. The V call is TRBV19, the J call TRBJ2-6; possibly TRBD2 for D (6 bases). The sequenced sample consisted of peripheral blood. The sequence was obtained from a man between 25 and 39 years old with active or convalescent COVID-19. DNA for the CDR3: TGTGCCAGTAGTATCAGTACGGGGGAGACTGGGGCCAACGTCCTGACTTTC. It yields the protein CASSISTGETGANVLTF.